The clone carrying this T cell receptor beta chain was seen a few times. Its antigen is unidentified. This entry belongs to a study of beta chain features in type 1 diabetes. Study observations and caveats: Within the patient group, naive, central memory and Treg TCRB repertoires appeared more similar to each other than within healthy donors. Among all four CD4+ subsets, Type 1 diabetes patients had TCRB CDR3s that were moderately but significantly shorter.

The investigators reverse transcribed all of the isolated RNA, so they sequenced expressed TCRB transcripts. The data were produced by immunoSEQ multiplex PCR, yet TCRdb's version contains in-frame clones alone and is incomplete. The sample has some 150,000 clones, around 10% seen once; the top ten hold roughly 1.9%. Deletions cut 1 base from V and 2 bases from J, with 9 bases between. This CDR3 has 14 residues. Germline-derived CDR1 and CDR2 are LGHNA and YNFKEQ. The TCR was taken from a man in his late teens or twenties in good health. Sequenced material: central memory CD4+ T cells from blood. V usage is TRBV4-2 and J usage is TRBJ2-7; D perhaps matches TRBD2 (5 bases). CDR3 DNA sequence: TGTGCCAGCAGCCAAGGCTCGGGAACCTACGAGCAGTACTTC. Translation: CASSQGSGTYEQYF.